This entry lists 25 T cell receptor beta chains sequenced from one sample in a study of immune evolution from preneoplasia to lung adenocarcinoma. Here immunoSEQ multiplex PCR was the method, and the copy in TCRdb shows in-frame clones only, minus some. This sample has about 41,000 clones, with approximately 80% found just once. The specimen sequenced was FFPE invasive lung adenocarcinoma tissue. These receptors were collected from a person in their sixties with lung adenocarcinoma.

The chain uses TRBV28 and TRBJ1-4; a possible D gene is TRBD1 (5 bases). V gave up 6 bases and J gave up 1 base, with 15 bases separating them. Germline V gene lookup returns CDR1 MDHEN and CDR2 SYDVKM. The CDR3 covers 16 residues. This CDR3 reads CASSKTPGQTNEKLFF. DNA for the CDR3: TGTGCCAGCAGCAAAACCCCGGGGCAAACTAATGAAAAACTGTTTTTT.

This clone was counted a few times. This chain connects TRBV7-8 to TRBJ2-3; a possible D gene is TRBD2 (6 bases). Germline CDR1 and CDR2: SGHVS and FQNEAQ. The CDR3 has 16 amino acids. Trimming pared 5 bases from V and 3 bases from J, leaving 18 bases between. The CDR3 nucleotides read TGTGCCAGCAGCAGGAGGGGATTACAAGGGACAGATACGCAGTATTTT. It specifies CASSRRGLQGTDTQYF. The complete variable domain, with remaining parts taken from reference TRBV7-8 and TRBJ2-3, reads GAGVSQSPRYKVAKRGQDVALRCDPISGHVSLFWYQQALGQGPEFLTYFQNEAQLDKSGLPSDRFFAERPEGSVSTLKIQRTQQEDSAVYLCASSRRGLQGTDTQYFGPGTRLTVL.

The chain combines TRBV7-9 with TRBJ2-5, with D hard to call. This CDR3 comprises 9 residues. Trimming cost V 7 bases and J 7 bases, with 4 bases left between them. CDR1 and CDR2 (germline): SEHNR, FQNEAQ (reference sequence). The CDR3 spells CASNGTQYF. The CDR3 coding sequence is TGTGCCAGCAATGGGACCCAGTACTTC.

This clone was counted only a few times. The V call is TRBV5-1, the J call TRBJ2-1; D is uncertain. CDR3 length equals 13 residues. The germline CDR1 and CDR2 sequences are SGHRS and YFSETQ. Trimming pared 1 base from V and 8 bases from J, leaving 10 bases between. CDR3 bases: TGCGCCAGCAGCTTGAGTTCCGGCCATGAGCAGTTCTTC. It codes for CASSLSSGHEQFF.

The chain uses TRBV12-5 and TRBJ1-4, with a tentative D call TRBD1 (6 bases). This CDR3 region has 14 residues. In germline, CDR1 is LGHNT, CDR2 FRNRAP. Trimming removed 3 bases from V and 7 bases from J, with 12 bases in between. The CDR3 DNA reads as TGTGCTAGTGGTTTCGACAGGCTGTCTGAAAAACTGTTTTTT. Its protein is CASGFDRLSEKLFF.

This chain joins TRBV9 and TRBJ2-7; D remains unclear. With 4 bases removed from V and 4 bases from J, the gap between germline ends came to 21 bases. The CDR3 runs 16 residues. Germline loops: CDR1 SGDLS, CDR2 YYNGEE. The CDR3 loop is CASSHQAGLRGYEQYF. The CDR3, as DNA: TGTGCCAGCAGCCATCAAGCCGGGCTGCGTGGTTACGAGCAGTACTTC.

V usage is TRBV5-1 and J usage is TRBJ2-7, with TRBD2 identical over 14 bases. This CDR3 has 16 residues. The junction had 7 bases not matched to a gene; V was cut back by 5 bases and J by 3 bases. Germline CDR1 SGHRS, CDR2 YFSETQ. CDR3 region: CASSQGLAGGLYEQYF. Written as DNA, the CDR3 is TGCGCCAGCAGTCAAGGACTAGCGGGAGGCCTCTACGAGCAGTACTTC.

By its share, this clone is medium-sized. The chain's CDR3 is CASSPWVMTGNEQFF. The CDR3 region has the DNA TGTGCCAGCAGCCCCTGGGTGATGACGGGCAATGAGCAGTTCTTC. The rearrangement uses TRBV4-2 and TRBJ2-1; unclear D gene. The germline CDR1 and CDR2 sequences are LGHNA and YNFKEQ. Trimming left V 4 bases short and J 6 bases short, with 16 bases between. CDR3 length equals 15 residues.

This chain uses TRBV14 with TRBJ1-1, with D uncertain. V lost 5 bases, J lost 0 bases, and 10 bases lay in between. The length of the CDR3 is 14 residues. In germline, CDR1 is SGHDN, CDR2 FVKESK. The CDR3 DNA sequence: TGTGCCAGCAGCAAAGCGGGGATGAACACTGAAGCTTTCTTT. This encodes CASSKAGMNTEAFF.

The rearrangement joins TRBV27 to TRBJ1-4; TRBD1 is a possible D gene (6 bases). Germline CDR1 reads MNHEY; CDR2 reads SMNVEV (reference sequence). Trimming took 2 bases from V and 7 from J, leaving 14 bases between them. This CDR3 contains 15 residues. The CDR3 DNA follows: TGTGCCAGCAGTTTAGGGCTGGGGGCAAGTGAAAAACTGTTTTTT. It yields the protein CASSLGLGASEKLFF. The full variable domain, rest sourced from reference TRBV27 and TRBJ1-4, is EAQVTQNPRYLITVTGKKLTVTCSQNMNHEYMSWYRQDPGLGLRQIYYSMNVEVTDKGDVPEGYKVSRKEKRNFPLILESPSPNQTSLYFCASSLGLGASEKLFFGSGTQLSVL.

This clone was recorded a few times. The chain combines TRBV6-4 with TRBJ2-3, with D tentatively TRBD2 (6 bases). Germline V gene data show CDR1 as MRHNA and CDR2 as SNTAGT. Trimming pared 8 bases from V and 3 bases from J, leaving 12 bases between. The length of the CDR3 is 13 residues. CDR3 residues: CASGGRSTDTQYF. The CDR3 DNA reads TGTGCCAGCGGAGGGAGGTCAACAGATACGCAGTATTTT.

The count of this clone is one. The chain employs TRBV5-1 and TRBJ2-3; 7 positions agree with TRBD1. The CDR3 runs to 14 residues. The V segment lost 5 bases and the J segment 1 base; nucleotides outside the gene matches: 4. Germline-derived CDR1 and CDR2 are SGHRS and YFSETQ. The CDR3 reads CASSPGGGTDTQYF. The CDR3 DNA is TGCGCCAGCAGTCCAGGGGGAGGCACAGATACGCAGTATTTT.

This chain uses TRBV9 with TRBJ2-1, with TRBD1 matching over 8 bases. V was clipped by 6 bases and J by 6 bases; unmatched bases: 5. Germline V gene sequence: CDR1 SGDLS, CDR2 YYNGEE. This CDR3 has 13 amino acids. The CDR3 coding sequence is TGTGCCAGCAACAGGGACAGGAGCAATGAGCAGTTCTTC. It yields the protein CASNRDRSNEQFF.

This clone has a single count. One end of the junction varies from germline; a read error may be responsible. The sample contains more than one DNA sequence encoding this CDR3. V usage is TRBV5-1 and J usage is TRBJ1-1; D not resolved. Germline lookup yields CDR1 SGHRS and CDR2 YFSETQ. The CDR3 spans 15 residues. CDR3 in DNA: TGTGCCAGCAGCTTGGTCGCGAACTCGAACACTGAAGCTTTCTTT. Its translation: CASSLVANSNTEAFF.

The chain carries TRBV7-9 and TRBJ2-5; D unclear. This CDR3 has 15 amino acids. CDR1 and CDR2 from the germline V gene are SEHNR and FQNEAQ (reference sequence). The V end was cut by 3 bases, the J end by 2 bases, with 13 bases between. CDR3 amino acids: CASSFDPARQETQYF. The CDR3 DNA sequence: TGTGCCAGCAGCTTCGACCCTGCAAGACAAGAGACCCAGTACTTC.

This clone came up a few times. The chain uses TRBV7-9 and TRBJ2-3; the match to TRBD1 covers 7 bases. Per germline, CDR1 SEHNR and CDR2 FQNEAQ (reference sequence). The V gene end was trimmed by 5 bases and the J gene end by 4 bases; junction bases not matched to a gene: 9. CDR3 length equals 15 residues. The CDR3 sequence: CASSPTGQGADTQYF. In nucleotides, the CDR3 is TGTGCCAGCAGCCCGACAGGGCAGGGCGCAGATACGCAGTATTTT.

The chain combines TRBV15 with TRBJ1-4, with D possibly TRBD1 on 5 matching bases. Germline V lookup: CDR1 LNHNV, CDR2 YYDKDF (reference sequence). V lost 0 bases and J lost 7, with 12 bases in between. The length of the CDR3 is 15 residues. CDR3 nucleotide sequence: TGTGCCACCAGCAGAGATAAGGCAGGGTCTGAAAAACTGTTTTTT. Translation: CATSRDKAGSEKLFF.

This chain connects TRBV19 to TRBJ1-3; D not certain. Trimming removed 6 bases from V and 0 bases from J, with 12 bases in between. Per germline, CDR1 LNHDA and CDR2 SQIVND (reference sequence). The CDR3 length is 15 residues. The CDR3 spells CASSRPGVSGNTIYF. The CDR3 DNA sequence: TGTGCCAGTAGCCGCCCGGGAGTCTCTGGAAACACCATATATTTT.

The chain couples TRBV28 to TRBJ1-1; 7 nucleotides match TRBD1. CDR1 and CDR2 from the germline V gene are MDHEN and SYDVKM. The CDR3 sequence is 11 residues long. V shed 5 bases, J shed 11 bases, and the junction held 5 bases outside the gene matches. CDR3 sequence reads: CASSLGQRAFF. The DNA of the CDR3 is TGTGCCAGCAGTCTGGGACAGAGGGCTTTCTTT.

This clone was detected only once. The chain employs TRBV5-4 and TRBJ2-4; D not resolved. CDR3 length: 15 residues. Deletions cut 1 base from V and 3 bases from J, with 11 bases between. Per the germline V gene, CDR1 is SGHNT and CDR2 is YYREEE (reference sequence). This chain's CDR3 is CASSLWAVDKNIQYF. The CDR3 bases are TGTGCCAGCAGCTTGTGGGCGGTGGACAAAAACATTCAGTACTTC. Complete variable domain (other parts from reference TRBV5-4 and TRBJ2-4): ETGVTQSPTHLIKTRGQQVTLRCSSQSGHNTVSWYQQALGQGPQFIFQYYREEENGRGNFPPRFSGLQFPNYSSELNVNALELDDSALYLCASSLWAVDKNIQYFGAGTRLSVL.

The V gene is TRBV4-2, the J gene TRBJ2-2; 8 bases align to TRBD2. The V segment lost 2 bases and the J segment 6 bases; nucleotides outside the gene matches: 5. Germline CDR1 reads LGHNA; CDR2 reads YNFKEQ. This CDR3 region has 15 residues. The CDR3 sequence: CASSQPGTRAGELFF. CDR3 sequence (DNA): TGTGCCAGCAGCCAACCCGGGACTAGGGCCGGGGAGCTGTTTTTT.

This clone showed up just a few times. This chain uses TRBV23-1 with TRBJ2-7; 8 bases are shared with TRBD2. TRBV23-1 is an ORF for which the function is uncertain. The trim removed 3 bases at V and 2 bases at J, leaving 9 bases unmatched. The CDR3 covers 16 residues. DNA of the CDR3: TGCGCCAGCAGTCACCCCGGGACTAGAGAGCCCTACGAGCAGTACTTC. It translates to CASSHPGTREPYEQYF.

This chain connects TRBV28 to TRBJ2-2; 8 positions agree with TRBD1. Germline trimming cut 1 base from V and 4 bases from J; bases unmatched to any gene: 5. The CDR3 sequence is 16 residues long. Germline CDR1 is MDHEN and CDR2 is SYDVKM. The CDR3 here is CASSLSQGAGTGELFF. As DNA, the CDR3 is TGTGCCAGCAGTTTATCCCAGGGGGCTGGCACCGGGGAGCTGTTTTTT.

A few counts support this clone. V is TRBV5-5 and J is TRBJ1-2; no definite D call. Trimming cost V 4 bases and J 6 bases, with 19 bases left between them. Germline V gene data show CDR1 as SGHKS and CDR2 as YYEKEE (reference sequence). The CDR3 totals 15 residues. The CDR3 nucleotides read TGTGCCAGCAGCCCTGCGGGAGCCAGCGGTGATGGCTACACCTTC. Residues: CASSPAGASGDGYTF.

This clone is classed as medium-sized. This rearrangement joins TRBV5-4 to TRBJ2-5; either TRBD1 or TRBD2 may fit D (5 bases each). Per the germline V gene, CDR1 is SGHNT and CDR2 is YYREEE (reference sequence). This CDR3 is 13 amino acids long. With 5 bases removed from V and 5 bases from J, the gap between germline ends came to 13 bases. The CDR3 DNA reads TGTGCCAGCAGTTTCGACTGGGGGGAGACCCAGTACTTC. It translates to CASSFDWGETQYF.